This note documents a single T cell receptor (beta chain) sequence. The target of this receptor is not known. No quality values exist for individual bases; no much larger clone is one base distant. Each collaborating institution followed its own protocols to collect whole blood in K2EDTA tubes. For TCRbeta analysis, collaborators shipped samples as frozen whole blood, isolated PBMCs, or DNA extracted from either of those sample types. The CDR3 measures 13 amino acids from cysteine to phenylalanine. The entry retains the CDR3 DNA only, 39 bases that are in frame from base 1. V is cut by 10 bases and J by 5 bases, and the space between the germline ends is 14 bases. The germline V gene encodes CDR1 MDHEN and CDR2 SYDVKM. TCRbeta CDR3 regions were amplified from genomic DNA by means of the immunoSEQ Assay, a bias-controlled multiplex PCR. In the source study's methods: Nucleated cell counts per sample were estimated from amplification of reference gene primers within the assay. Sequence reads were collapsed and filtered to measure the absolute abundance of every unique TCRbeta CDR3 rearrangement. For each sample, productive Simpson clonality was calculated as the square root of Simpson's diversity index across productive rearrangements. In TCRdb, the immuneACCESS table is reduced to in-frame sequences with V and J assigned. These tables do not hold every clone; where another copy was compared, an unresolved V gene accounts for under half, and the others remain unexplained. That table supplies the V and J calls and clone size; D and trimming were determined from the DNA. The sample table shows approximately 150,000 clones, and around 87% are seen once. The top ten clones comprise about 9.4% of the sample.

The sample comes from a study of blood T cell repertoires in COVID-19 (dated by TCRdb to 2020 to 2022). Turning to the overall study: The collaborator samples originated in the United States, Italy and Spain and spanned the acute and convalescent phases of COVID-19. The material from the prospective study consisted of cDNA or gDNA derived from T cells, B-cell-depleted T cells, or PBMCs. The dataset comprised deeply sampled blood TCRbeta repertoires from subjects exposed to, actively infected with, or recovered from COVID-19. The repertoires were released in a freely available public database intended as a resource for research on the immune response to SARS-CoV-2. The samples were drawn from two sources: the first 160 participants of the ongoing ImmuneRACE study, and over 1,000 subjects contributed by 6 global collaborators. Nearly every sample came with metadata listing a de-identified subject ID, COVID-19 status, age in years and sex. Where HLA class I and class II types were available, the types were taken from metadata supplied by the sample provider, not from assay-based typing. Here is what the overall study found, with its caveats: The amount of clinical and demographic metadata varied by source and participant and was provided uncurated.

The sequencing input was peripheral blood. The sequence was obtained from a woman in her 50s with active or convalescent COVID-19. The rearranged segments are TRBV28 and TRBJ2-2, with the D gene not confidently named. The CDR3 region has the sequence CATSRLRTGELFF. The nucleotides read TGTGCCACCTCAAGGCTGCGGACCGGGGAGCTGTTTTTT.